This T cell receptor (beta chain) is from a study of blood T cell repertoires in COVID-19 (dated by TCRdb to the early 2020s). Regarding the complete study: Samples from collaborators originated in the United States, Italy and Spain and spanned both the acute and convalescent phases of COVID-19. The prospective study material was composed of cDNA or gDNA derived from T cells, B-cell-depleted T cells, or PBMCs. Deeply sampled blood TCRbeta repertoires from subjects exposed to, actively infected with, or recovered from COVID-19 were included in the dataset. The repertoires were made available in a free public database intended to serve as a resource for research on the immune response to SARS-CoV-2. Samples were obtained from the ongoing ImmuneRACE study (first 160 participants) and from 1,254 subjects provided by 6 global collaborators. Nearly every sample came with metadata listing a de-identified subject ID, COVID-19 status, age in years and sex. Where available, HLA class I and class II types were obtained from metadata supplied by the sample provider rather than from assay-based typing.

As encoded in the germline V gene, CDR1 is SGHVS while CDR2 is FNYEAQ. The CDR3, cysteine through phenylalanine, is 15 amino acids long. Just CDR3 DNA is preserved here, 45 bases in frame from base 1. V sheds 1 base and J sheds 1 base, leaving 8 bases between their ends. Summary of the overall study and its limitations: Clinical and demographic metadata were provided uncurated, with the amount varying by source and participant.

About this clone: Its antigen is currently not known. There are no base qualities to consult, and no much larger clone falls within one base.

At one collaborating source in Seattle, patients were enrolled during active infection and were followed longitudinally through the course of disease. The collaborating institutions used their own protocols to collect whole blood in K2EDTA tubes. For TCRbeta analysis, collaborator samples were shipped as frozen whole blood, as isolated PBMCs, or as DNA extracted from either sample type. The immunoSEQ Assay, a bias-controlled multiplex PCR, was used to amplify TCRbeta CDR3 regions from genomic DNA. The original pipeline was this. The number of nucleated cells in each sample was estimated from the amplification of reference gene primers within the assay. To quantify the absolute abundance of each unique TCRbeta CDR3 rearrangement, sequence reads were collapsed and filtered. Productive Simpson clonality was computed per sample as the square root of Simpson's diversity index over productive rearrangements. Here the immuneACCESS table is served through TCRdb, limited to in-frame sequences with V and J called. Missing clones are a known gap in these copies; in checked studies unresolved V genes cover under half, and the rest lacks a known reason. Clonal size and the V and J genes are those of that table, whereas D and trimming came from the DNA. Within this sample are 390,000 or so clones, with around 90% of them counted one time only. In total, the top ten clones hold around 3% of the sample.

The V and J segments used are TRBV7-6 and TRBJ2-1; D gene: possibly TRBD2, on 5 matching bases. Sequenced input: peripheral blood. The clonotype originates from a woman in her thirties with COVID-19, enrolled during active disease. The DNA sequence is as follows: TGTGCCAGCAGCTTAGGAGGGCTGTCCTACAATGAGCAGTTCTTC. This codes for CASSLGGLSYNEQFF.